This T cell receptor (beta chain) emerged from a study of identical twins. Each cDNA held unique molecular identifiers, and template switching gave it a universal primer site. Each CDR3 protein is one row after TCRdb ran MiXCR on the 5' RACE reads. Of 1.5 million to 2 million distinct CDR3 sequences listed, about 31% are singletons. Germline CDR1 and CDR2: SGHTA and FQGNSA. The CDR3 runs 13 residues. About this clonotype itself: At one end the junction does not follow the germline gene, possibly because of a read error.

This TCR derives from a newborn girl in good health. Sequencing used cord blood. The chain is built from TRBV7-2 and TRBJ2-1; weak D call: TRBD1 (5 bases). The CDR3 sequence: CASSFDSYNKQFF. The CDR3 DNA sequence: TGTGCCAGCAGCTTTGACAGCTACAATAAGCAGTTCTTC.